These T cell receptor beta chains were read from a single sample in a study of molecular identifiers for immune sequencing clone quantification. Using its own MiXCR run on the PCR reads, TCRdb lists one record per CDR3 protein. The repertoire holds fewer than 350,000 distinct CDR3 sequences, with 24% as singletons. Material for sequencing was naive CD8+ T cells from blood, with Jurkat cell RNA spiked in. These receptors were obtained from a human donor in good health. Some libraries in this study had Jurkat cell RNA spiked in. Both conserved end residues are part of each CDR3. The order of the fields is clone size, CDR3 length, D gene, J gene, V gene, CDR3 DNA, CDR3 protein. A D gene is named only where the DNA matches it firmly. Some rows mark clone size as missing; the rest say once, few, many or name a class of expanded clone.

>many|15|-|TRBJ2-3|TRBV5-4
TGTGCCAGCAGCTTCTTTGTGTCCGGCGCAGATACGCAGTATTTT
CASSFFVSGADTQYF
>-|15|TRBD1|TRBJ1-5|TRBV19
TGTGCCAGTAACCCCGGGACAGGGTTAAATCAGCCCCAGCATTTT
CASNPGTGLNQPQHF
>many|14|-|TRBJ2-7|TRBV4-1
TGCGCCAGCAGCCATCCTCTAGGGCCGGACGAGCAGTACTTC
CASSHPLGPDEQYF
>many|15|TRBD2|TRBJ2-2|TRBV5-4
TGTGCCAGCAGCCCCGGGACTAAACCCACCGGGGAGCTGTTTTTT
CASSPGTKPTGELFF
>many|12|-|TRBJ2-7|TRBV7-6
TGTGCCAGCAGCATGCAAGGGACAGAGCAGTACTTC
CASSMQGTEQYF
>many|13|-|TRBJ2-3|TRBV29-1
TGCAGCGTTGAAAGACCAAGCACAGATACGCAGTATTTT
CSVERPSTDTQYF
>-|14|-|TRBJ2-5|TRBV2
TGTGCCAGCAGTGGGGGGACAAGTCAAGAGACCCAGTGCTTC
CASSGGTSQETQCF
>few|14|-|TRBJ1-5|TRBV2
TGTGCCAGCAGTGATGGGGGGTTCGGTCAGCCCCAGCATTTT
CASSDGGFGQPQHF
>-|15|-|TRBJ1-5|TRBV4-1
TGCGCCAGCAGCCAAGATCGGGGGTCGAAACAGCCCCAGCATTTT
CASSQDRGSKQPQHF
>few|14|-|TRBJ2-7|TRBV20-1
TGCAGTGCTAGAGATGCCTACAGGGACTACGAGCAGTACTTC
CSARDAYRDYEQYF
>-|15|-|TRBJ1-4|TRBV7-8
TGTGCCAGCAGATTAGTTCCCTCAGGGCGGGAAAAACTGTTTTTT
CASRLVPSGREKLFF
>-|13|-|TRBJ2-1|TRBV19
TGTGCCAGTAGTATAGTGAGCGGCGGTGAGCAGTCCTTC
CASSIVSGGEQSF
>many|13|-|TRBJ1-4|TRBV6-6
TGTGCCAGCAGTTATTTCGTTGGAGAAAAACTGTTTTTT
CASSYFVGEKLFF
>-|14|-|TRBJ1-6|TRBV6-5
TGTGCCAGCAGTCCCAGGGGCTCCGGGACACCCCTCCACTTT
CASSPRGSGTPLHF
>many|14|-|TRBJ1-1|TRBV4-1
TGCGCCAGCAGCCAAGAAGGGGTGAGGACTGAAGCTTTCTTT
CASSQEGVRTEAFF
>once|14|TRBD1|TRBJ1-1|TRBV28
TGTGCCTGCAGTAAATCGACAGGGTGGACTGAAGCTTTCTTT
CACSKSTGWTEAFF
>few|15|TRBD2|TRBJ2-3|TRBV5-1
TGCGCCAGCAGCTTGGGGACTAGCGGGGGCGATACGCAGTATTTT
CASSLGTSGGDTQYF
>few|15|-|TRBJ2-5|TRBV6-5
TGTGCCAGCAGTTACTCGAGAACGCGGCAAGAGACCCAGTACTTC
CASSYSRTRQETQYF
>-|12|-|TRBJ1-2|TRBV6-5
TGTGCCAGCAGTTGGGGGGGTAGCAGCTACACCTTC
CASSWGGSSYTF
>many|15|-|TRBJ1-1|TRBV12-3/TRBV12-4
TGTGCCAGCAGTCAAGATTCGCCCCTGGGCACTGAAGCTTTCTTT
CASSQDSPLGTEAFF
>many|16|-|TRBJ2-7|TRBV7-9
TGTGCCAGCAGCACCCCTGGCGGTCGGGGGACCTACGAGCAGTACTTC
CASSTPGGRGTYEQYF
>-|19|TRBD1|TRBJ2-1|TRBV20-1
TGCAGTGCTAGAGCCGAGTGGACAGGGCAATATCAATCCTACAATGAGCAGTTCTTC
CSARAEWTGQYQSYNEQFF
>-|13|-|TRBJ2-5|TRBV7-8
TGTGCCAGCAGCTTATGGCCAGAAGAGACCCAGTACTTC
CASSLWPEETQYF
>few|14|TRBD2|TRBJ2-7|TRBV6-6
TGTGCCAGCATATTGGCGGGGGACTCCTACGAGCAGTACTTC
CASILAGDSYEQYF
>many|14|-|TRBJ2-2|TRBV19
TGTGCCAGTAGTATAGGGTCCTACACCGGGGAGCTGTTTTTT
CASSIGSYTGELFF
>few|13|-|TRBJ1-5|TRBV6-6
TGTGCCAGCAGTTATGGGGCCCGGCAGCCCCAGCATTTT
CASSYGARQPQHF
>many|16|TRBD1|TRBJ1-1|TRBV6-5
TGTGCCAGCAGTTACTCGGGACAGGGAATGAACACTGAAGCTTTCTTT
CASSYSGQGMNTEAFF
>many|15|TRBD2|TRBJ2-3|TRBV27
TGTGCCAGCAGCTTGCTAGCGGGAGTTGTAGATACGCAGTATTTT
CASSLLAGVVDTQYF
>few|12|-|TRBJ2-7|TRBV13
TGTGCCAGCAGCTTCGGAGAGTACGAGCAGTACTTC
CASSFGEYEQYF